Shown below are 14 T cell receptor beta chains from a single sample sequenced in a study of blood T cell repertoires in COVID-19. Clones were sequenced by immunoSEQ multiplex PCR, and TCRdb holds only the in-frame ones, with some missing. The sample shows approximately 250,000 clones, approximately 89% of them seen only once. The sample was PBMCs or T cells enriched from blood (not recorded which). These receptors all come from a man aged 40-49 years who had been exposed to COVID-19.

This clone was found a few times. The chain combines TRBV10-1 with TRBJ2-7, with 11 bases identical to TRBD2. CDR1 is WNHNN, CDR2 SYGVQD, per germline (reference sequence). CDR3 length equals 14 residues. V was clipped by 4 bases and J by 5 bases; unmatched bases: 4. This CDR3 is CASSVTSGKDEQYF. As DNA, the CDR3 is TGCGCCAGCAGTGTGACTAGCGGGAAGGACGAGCAGTACTTC.

The chain carries TRBV5-1 and TRBJ1-1; D is uncertain. The CDR3 extends over 13 amino acids. Trimming cost V 4 bases and J 4 bases, with 11 bases left between them. Germline loops: CDR1 SGHRS, CDR2 YFSETQ. The CDR3 DNA sequence: TGCGCCAGCAGCACCCAGGCTTCCACTGAAGCTTTCTTT. Its translation: CASSTQASTEAFF.

This rearrangement joins TRBV7-2 to TRBJ2-5; D is unclear. V was trimmed by 5 bases and J by 1 base, leaving 20 bases between them. Germline assignment: CDR1 SGHTA and CDR2 FQGNSA. CDR3 length: 17 residues. The CDR3, as DNA: TGTGCCAGCAGCCCCCCCCCGGGTCAAATTGGCCAAGAGACCCAGTACTTC. Amino acids: CASSPPPGQIGQETQYF.

Here the CDR3 DNA reads TGTGCCAGTAGTATAGGTGTTGGGGGGAGGAACACTGAAGCTTTCTTT. As protein: CASSIGVGGRNTEAFF. The J gene is TRBJ1-1, the V gene TRBV19, with D possibly being TRBD1 (5 bases). The CDR3 contains 16 residues. Germline V lookup: CDR1 LNHDA, CDR2 SQIVND (reference sequence). Between the trimmed V and J ends, which lost 1 base and 1 base, there was a span of 13 bases.

The chain is built from TRBV5-1 and TRBJ1-3; D call uncertain. The length of the CDR3 is 15 residues. The V end was cut by 3 bases, the J end by 0 bases, with 10 bases between. Germline lookup yields CDR1 SGHRS and CDR2 YFSETQ. The CDR3 is CASSSDGSSGNTIYF. In DNA, the CDR3 is TGCGCCAGCAGCTCGGACGGGAGCTCTGGAAACACCATATATTTT.

This clone occurred a few times. The chain joins TRBV27 to TRBJ2-7, with 11 bases matching TRBD2. From germline, CDR1 is MNHEY and CDR2 SMNVEV (reference sequence). This CDR3 spans 17 amino acids. Trimming took 6 bases from V and 3 from J; bases not matched to a gene: 13. The CDR3, as DNA: TGTGCCAGCAGCCCTAGACTAGCGGGAAGGAGAGGCTACGAGCAGTACTTC. This gives the protein CASSPRLAGRRGYEQYF.

The chain carries TRBV4-1 and TRBJ2-7, with 8 nucleotides matching TRBD2. From germline, CDR1 is MGHRA and CDR2 YSYEKL. V was pared by 0 bases and J by 2 bases, with 3 bases of the junction left unmatched. CDR3 length: 15 residues. CDR3: CASSQDISGAYEQYF. The CDR3 DNA is TGCGCCAGCAGCCAAGATATTAGCGGGGCCTACGAGCAGTACTTC.

V is TRBV28 and J is TRBJ1-5; 8 nucleotides align to TRBD1. Trimming removed 5 bases from V and 1 base from J; junction bases left unmatched: 4. The CDR3 totals 15 residues. Germline CDR1 reads MDHEN; CDR2 reads SYDVKM. Here the CDR3 reads CASSPRDRSNQPQHF. CDR3 nucleotide sequence: TGTGCCAGCAGTCCACGGGACAGGAGCAATCAGCCCCAGCATTTT. Looking up the rest from reference TRBV28 and TRBJ1-5 gives the full variable domain: DVKVTQSSRYLVKRTGEKVFLECVQDMDHENMFWYRQDPGLGLRLIYFSYDVKMKEKGDIPEGYSVSREKKERFSLILESASTNQTSMYLCASSPRDRSNQPQHFGDGTRLSIL.

The V and J genes are TRBV6-5 and TRBJ1-2, with TRBD1 matching over 12 bases. The V gene's germline CDR1 is MNHEY and CDR2 SVGAGI. The CDR3 runs to 15 residues. V gave up 4 bases and J gave up 5 bases; unmatched junction bases: 5. CDR3 in amino acids: CASSSPGQGAYGYTF. The DNA for the CDR3 is TGTGCCAGCAGTTCGCCGGGACAGGGGGCGTATGGCTACACCTTC.

The CDR3 is CASSPQGDGNTIYF. The DNA of the CDR3 is TGTGCCAGCAGCCCGCAGGGGGATGGAAACACCATATATTTT. The rearrangement joins TRBV7-3 to TRBJ1-3, with 7 bases fitting TRBD1. The J segment lost 3 bases and the V segment lost 5 bases, leaving 4 bases of the junction unmatched. From germline, CDR1 is SGHTA and CDR2 FQGTGA. The CDR3 spans 14 residues.

In this sample, this clone turned up once. The chain combines TRBV29-1 with TRBJ2-5; TRBD1 might be the D (5 bases). V lost 6 bases and J lost 0, with 14 bases in between. Per the germline V gene, CDR1 is SQVTM and CDR2 is ANQGSEA. The CDR3 contains 14 residues. In nucleotides, the CDR3 is TGCAGCGTGCATCGTGCAGGGTACCAAGAGACCCAGTACTTC. Translated, it gives CSVHRAGYQETQYF.

V is TRBV7-2 and J is TRBJ2-7; tentative D call: TRBD2 (5 bases). Looked up from germline, CDR1 is SGHTA and CDR2 is FQGNSA. Trimming took off 5 bases at V and 3 bases at J, with 5 bases between the two ends. The CDR3 sequence is 11 residues long. In DNA, the CDR3 is TGTGCCAGCAGCCGGGACTACGAGCAGTACTTC. The encoded protein is CASSRDYEQYF.

The chain links TRBV11-2 to TRBJ2-3; D not resolved. Germline V lookup: CDR1 SGHAT, CDR2 FQNNGV. Trimming took 5 bases from V and 0 from J, leaving 6 bases between them. The CDR3 covers 13 residues. CDR3 protein: CASSLYSTDTQYF. The DNA of the CDR3 is TGTGCCAGCAGCCTATATAGCACAGATACGCAGTATTTT.

This clone has a single count. The rearrangement joins TRBV19 to TRBJ1-5, with unresolved D. The CDR3 spans 15 residues. Trimming removed 4 bases from V and 3 bases from J, with 13 bases in between. The V gene's germline CDR1 is LNHDA and CDR2 SQIVND (reference sequence). The CDR3 DNA is TGTGCCAGTAGTAGGATAATGAGGTCCAATCAGCCCCAGCATTTT. This gives the protein CASSRIMRSNQPQHF. The full variable domain, its missing parts supplied by reference TRBV19 and TRBJ1-5, is DGGITQSPKYLFRKEGQNVTLSCEQNLNHDAMYWYRQDPGQGLRLIYYSQIVNDFQKGDIAEGYSVSREKKESFPLTVTSAQKNPTAFYLCASSRIMRSNQPQHFGDGTRLSIL.